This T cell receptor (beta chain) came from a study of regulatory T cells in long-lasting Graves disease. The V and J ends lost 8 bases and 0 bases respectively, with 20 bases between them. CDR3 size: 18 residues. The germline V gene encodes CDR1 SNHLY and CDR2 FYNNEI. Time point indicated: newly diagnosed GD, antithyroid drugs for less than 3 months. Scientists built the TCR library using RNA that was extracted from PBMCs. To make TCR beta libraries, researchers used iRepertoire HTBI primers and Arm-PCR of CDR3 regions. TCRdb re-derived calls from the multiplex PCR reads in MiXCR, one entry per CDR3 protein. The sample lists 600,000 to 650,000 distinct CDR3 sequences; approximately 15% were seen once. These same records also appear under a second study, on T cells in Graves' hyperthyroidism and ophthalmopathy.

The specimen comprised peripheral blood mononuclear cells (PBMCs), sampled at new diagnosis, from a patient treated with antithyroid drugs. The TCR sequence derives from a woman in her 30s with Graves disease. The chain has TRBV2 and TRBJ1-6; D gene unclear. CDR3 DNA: TGTGCCAGCGAGACGGGATTGACGGAGAGCTCCTATAATTCACCCCTCCACTTT. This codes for CASETGLTESSYNSPLHF.